Below are 32 T cell receptor beta chains sequenced from a single sample in a study of technical replicates of blood from a few donors. The repertoire was sequenced with immunoSEQ multiplex PCR; TCRdb's copy has only in-frame clones and lacks some. The sample records about 56,000 clones, about 95% being singletons. Sequencing was performed on PBMCs. These receptors were obtained from a human donor in good health. Some clones in this sample may be carry-over from other donors' samples.

A single count supports this clone. The chain carries TRBV5-1 and TRBJ1-4; 7 positions match TRBD1. V lost 4 bases and J lost 8; bases outside the gene matches: 8. The CDR3 runs 14 residues. The germline V gene has CDR1 SGHRS and CDR2 YFSETQ. DNA for the CDR3: TGCGCCAGCAGCCAAACAGGGGCCTCGGAAAAACTGTTTTTT. This sequence encodes CASSQTGASEKLFF. Combining the CDR3 with reference TRBV5-1 and TRBJ1-4 gives the whole variable domain KAGVTQTPRYLIKTRGQQVTLSCSPISGHRSVSWYQQTPGQGLQFLFEYFSETQRNKGNFPGRFSGRQFSNSRSEMNVSTLELGDSALYLCASSQTGASEKLFFGSGTQLSVL.

The chain uses TRBV27 and TRBJ1-5; D is perhaps TRBD1 (6 bases). The ends were cut back, 5 bases at V and 4 bases at J, with 15 bases in the middle. The germline V gene has CDR1 MNHEY and CDR2 SMNVEV (reference sequence). CDR3 length equals 15 residues. The CDR3: CASSLGAGINQPQHF. The CDR3 DNA reads as TGTGCCAGCAGTCTGGGGGCCGGGATTAATCAGCCCCAGCATTTT.

The chain links TRBV25-1 to TRBJ1-4; D not certain. The CDR3 is 15 residues long. V lost 6 bases, J lost 0 bases, and 11 bases lay in between. The germline gives CDR1 MGHDK, CDR2 SYGVNS. This chain's CDR3 is CASSPYLATNEKLFF. The CDR3 coding sequence is TGTGCCAGCAGCCCCTACCTGGCAACTAATGAAAAACTGTTTTTT.

The chain recombines TRBV9 with TRBJ2-2, with 8 nucleotides matching TRBD1. The germline V gene has CDR1 SGDLS and CDR2 YYNGEE. The CDR3 covers 16 residues. V shed 0 bases, J shed 6 bases, and the junction held 7 bases outside the gene matches. This CDR3 reads CASSVVPQGASGELFF. The CDR3 DNA reads TGTGCCAGCAGCGTAGTTCCCCAGGGGGCATCCGGGGAGCTGTTTTTT.

The CDR3 here is CASSLGGWDSNNEQFF. In DNA, the CDR3 is TGTGCCAGCAGCTTAGGGGGGTGGGACAGCAACAATGAGCAGTTCTTC. The rearrangement joins TRBV11-2 to TRBJ2-1; 7 bases are shared with TRBD1. Unmatched junction bases numbered 8, after V lost 1 base and J lost 5 bases. Germline CDR1 SGHAT, CDR2 FQNNGV. The CDR3 contains 16 residues.

V and J are TRBV13 and TRBJ2-1; 13 nucleotides align to TRBD2. The CDR3 is made up of 16 amino acids. V lost 4 bases and J lost 4; bases outside the gene matches: 4. CDR1 and CDR2 from the germline V gene are PRHDT and FYEKMQ (reference sequence). Written as DNA, the CDR3 is TGTGCCAGCAGCTCAAGACTAGCGGGAGGTTACAATGAGCAGTTCTTC. Protein: CASSSRLAGGYNEQFF.

In DNA form, the CDR3 reads TGCAGCGGCCAGGGTGGACAATCTGGAAACACCATATATTTT. Translation gives CSGQGGQSGNTIYF. The chain employs TRBV29-1 and TRBJ1-3, with a possible D match to TRBD1 (5 bases). Germline V lookup: CDR1 SQVTM, CDR2 ANQGSEA. Trimming removed 7 bases at V and 1 base at J, with 14 bases between. The CDR3 has 14 residues.

This chain uses TRBV4-3 with TRBJ1-3, with 7 nucleotides matching TRBD1. The CDR3 contains 16 residues. V lost 0 bases, J lost 4 bases, and 6 bases stayed unmatched. The V gene's germline CDR1 is LGHNA and CDR2 YSLEER. DNA for the CDR3: TGCGCCAGCAGCCAAGAAGAGGGGGCAGGCGGAAACACCATATATTTT. Amino acid sequence: CASSQEEGAGGNTIYF.

The CDR3 nucleotides read TGTGCCAGACACAGGGGGGACACCGGGGAGCTGTTTTTT. Translation: CARHRGDTGELFF. The chain couples TRBV21-1 to TRBJ2-2; TRBD1, the D gene given by the table, was not confirmed from the DNA. TRBV21-1 is labeled a pseudogene. The CDR3 is 13 amino acids.

The chain has TRBV6-5 and TRBJ2-7, with TRBD2 matching over 7 bases. This CDR3 is 15 amino acids long. V trimming: 6 bases; J trimming: 9 bases; junction bases outside the gene matches: 17. From germline, CDR1 is MNHEY and CDR2 SVGAGI. The CDR3 loop reads CASRHQQSKRDAQYF. As DNA, the CDR3 is TGTGCCAGCAGGCACCAACAGAGTAAGCGGGATGCGCAGTACTTC.

The chain links TRBV11-3 to TRBJ2-3; the D gene is possibly TRBD2 (6 bases). The CDR3 runs to 15 residues. The ends were cut back, 1 base at V and 2 bases at J, with 10 bases in the middle. Germline CDR1 and CDR2: SGHNT and YENEEA. CDR3 loop: CASSLGGGITDTQYF. The CDR3 region has the DNA TGTGCCAGCAGCTTAGGAGGCGGGATCACAGATACGCAGTATTTT.

The chain has TRBV2 and TRBJ2-1, with 9 positions matching TRBD2. The length of the CDR3 is 16 residues. Germline loops: CDR1 SNHLY, CDR2 FYNNEI. After removal of 6 bases from V and 8 bases from J, the junction contained 14 bases not matched to a gene. DNA of the CDR3: TGTGCCAGCAGCGGGCTTAGCGGGGGTGGTTTTGATGAGCAGTTCTTC. Translated: CASSGLSGGGFDEQFF.

The chain links TRBV4-3 to TRBJ2-1; a possible D gene is TRBD2 (5 bases). V was cut by 0 bases and J by 8 bases, with 14 bases left in between. This CDR3 contains 15 residues. The germline CDR1 and CDR2 sequences are LGHNA and YSLEER. This CDR3 reads CASSQDRTRPDEQFF. The CDR3 DNA follows: TGCGCCAGCAGCCAAGATCGAACTAGGCCCGATGAGCAGTTCTTC.

This rearrangement joins TRBV15 to TRBJ1-4, with D tentatively TRBD1 (5 bases). Trimming left V 5 bases short and J 3 bases short, with 16 bases between. The CDR3 has 16 residues. Per germline, CDR1 LNHNV and CDR2 YYDKDF (reference sequence). The CDR3 nucleotides are TGTGCCACCAGCCAACGAAGGGGCCTCGCTAATGAAAAACTGTTTTTT. This sequence encodes CATSQRRGLANEKLFF.

V and J are TRBV5-4 and TRBJ2-3, with 12 positions matching TRBD2. Per germline, CDR1 SGHNT and CDR2 YYREEE (reference sequence). V shed 3 bases, J shed 7 bases, and the junction held 9 bases outside the gene matches. The CDR3 length is 16 residues. CDR3 bases: TGTGCCAGCAGCTGGGACAGGACTAGCGGGACCAATACGCAGTATTTT. As protein: CASSWDRTSGTNTQYF.

The chain links TRBV5-1 to TRBJ2-2, with 14 bases aligning to TRBD2. Germline lookup yields CDR1 SGHRS and CDR2 YFSETQ. The CDR3 length is 17 residues. Trimming removed 4 bases from V and 2 bases from J; junction bases left unmatched: 4. CDR3 sequence: CASSPGLAGGNTGELFF. In DNA form, the CDR3 reads TGCGCCAGCAGCCCAGGACTAGCGGGAGGAAACACCGGGGAGCTGTTTTTT. Variable domain in full (rest from reference TRBV5-1 and TRBJ2-2): KAGVTQTPRYLIKTRGQQVTLSCSPISGHRSVSWYQQTPGQGLQFLFEYFSETQRNKGNFPGRFSGRQFSNSRSEMNVSTLELGDSALYLCASSPGLAGGNTGELFFGEGSRLTVL.

This clone has a count of ten or more. V is TRBV5-8 and J is TRBJ1-1; D is possibly TRBD1 (6 bases). Per germline, CDR1 SGHTS and CDR2 YDEGEE. The ends were cut back, 4 bases at V and 0 bases at J, with 10 bases in the middle. The CDR3 loop spans 14 amino acids. The CDR3 coding sequence is TGTGCCAGCAGCGGACAGACAGTGAACACTGAAGCTTTCTTT. Its protein is CASSGQTVNTEAFF. The variable domain in full, completed from reference TRBV5-8 and TRBJ1-1, reads EAGVTQSPTHLIKTRGQQATLRCSPISGHTSVYWYQQALGLGLQFLLWYDEGEERNRGNFPPRFSGRQFPNYSSELNVNALELEDSALYLCASSGQTVNTEAFFGQGTRLTVV.

V is TRBV7-2 and J is TRBJ1-6; no clear D. The CDR3 contains 14 residues. V lost 1 base, J lost 7 bases, and 8 bases lay in between. Per the germline V gene, CDR1 is SGHTA and CDR2 is FQGNSA. CDR3 nucleotides: TGTGCCAGCAGCTTAGGGCGGATGAATTCACCCCTCCACTTT. Amino acid sequence: CASSLGRMNSPLHF.

The V gene is TRBV2, the J gene TRBJ2-3; no clear D gene. Germline V gene sequence: CDR1 SNHLY, CDR2 FYNNEI. CDR3 length: 13 residues. This chain's CDR3 is CGGFSATTDTQYF. CDR3 in DNA: TGTGGCGGCTTCTCCGCAACCACAGATACGCAGTATTTT.

The chain joins TRBV28 to TRBJ1-2; perhaps TRBD1 as D (5 bases). Germline-derived CDR1 and CDR2 are MDHEN and SYDVKM. The CDR3 has 15 amino acids. The V and J ends lost 1 base and 4 bases respectively, with 13 bases between them. For the CDR3, the DNA is TGTGCCAGCAGTTTATCAACCGCAGGGTCCTATGGCTACACCTTC. As protein: CASSLSTAGSYGYTF.

As regards this clone: This sample includes further DNA sequences coding for the same CDR3. V usage is TRBV5-1 and J usage is TRBJ2-1; a possible D gene is TRBD2 (6 bases). The CDR3 runs 14 residues. The ends were cut back, 2 bases at V and 2 bases at J, with 8 bases in the middle. The germline gives CDR1 SGHRS, CDR2 YFSETQ. The CDR3 here is CASSFSGAYNEQFF. The CDR3 nucleotides are TGCGCCAGCAGCTTCTCGGGGGCCTACAATGAGCAGTTCTTC. The full variable domain, with the rest looked up from reference TRBV5-1 and TRBJ2-1, is KAGVTQTPRYLIKTRGQQVTLSCSPISGHRSVSWYQQTPGQGLQFLFEYFSETQRNKGNFPGRFSGRQFSNSRSEMNVSTLELGDSALYLCASSFSGAYNEQFFGPGTRLTVL.

The chain carries TRBV10-3 and TRBJ2-3; D not certain. V was shortened by 0 bases and J by 9 bases, with 7 bases between the two germline ends. Per the germline V gene, CDR1 is ENHRY and CDR2 is SYGVKD. The CDR3 has 12 residues. CDR3 protein: CAISESRQTQYF. The CDR3, as DNA: TGTGCCATCAGTGAGTCGAGGCAGACGCAGTATTTT.

This chain links TRBV5-1 with TRBJ2-3; D possibly corresponds to TRBD2 (5 bases). CDR1 SGHRS and CDR2 YFSETQ come from the germline V gene. This CDR3 has 12 residues. V lost 0 bases to trimming and J lost 6 bases, with 5 bases between them. CDR3 in amino acids: CASSLVADTQYF. The CDR3 nucleotides read TGCGCCAGCAGCTTGGTAGCGGATACGCAGTATTTT.

This clone was detected once. The J gene is TRBJ2-1, the V gene TRBV4-1; TRBD2 agrees at 10 bases. CDR3 length: 15 amino acids. Germline V CDR1 and CDR2: MGHRA, YSYEKL. With 2 bases clipped from V and 8 bases from J, the junction kept 6 bases outside the gene matches. CDR3 residues: CASSQLAGALDEQFF. The CDR3 DNA sequence: TGCGCCAGCAGCCAACTAGCGGGAGCTTTGGATGAGCAGTTCTTC.

V gene TRBV28 combines with J gene TRBJ1-1; possibly TRBD1 for D (5 bases). Trimming cost V 6 bases and J 8 bases, with 13 bases left between them. The germline V gene has CDR1 MDHEN and CDR2 SYDVKM. CDR3 size: 12 residues. CDR3 in DNA: TGTGCCAGCAGGGAGATAGACAGCGAAGCTTTCTTT. The encoded protein is CASREIDSEAFF.

This clone is a singleton in its sample. The J gene is TRBJ2-7, the V gene TRBV30, with TRBD2 as a possible D gene (6 bases). The CDR3 is made up of 14 amino acids. From germline, CDR1 is GTSNPN and CDR2 SVGIG (reference sequence). With 0 bases removed from V and 1 base from J, the gap between germline ends came to 10 bases. The CDR3 sequence: CAWSVGGVSYEQYF. The CDR3 nucleotides read TGTGCCTGGAGTGTTGGAGGGGTATCCTACGAGCAGTACTTC.

The chain links TRBV6-1 to TRBJ1-1; 7 bases line up with TRBD1. Germline V CDR1 and CDR2: MNHNS, SASEGT. J lost 5 bases, V lost 6 bases, and 9 bases had no gene match. There are 14 residues in the CDR3. CDR3 sequence: CASRPDRVGTEAFF. CDR3 nucleotides: TGTGCCAGCAGACCCGACAGGGTAGGTACTGAAGCTTTCTTT.

The CDR3: CASSYGSGGADTQYF. CDR3 nucleotides: TGTGCCAGCAGTTACGGTAGCGGGGGGGCAGATACGCAGTATTTT. This chain links TRBV6-5 with TRBJ2-3; 11 nucleotides match TRBD2. V shed 2 bases and J 4 bases; nucleotides not matched to a gene: 2. Germline CDR1 is MNHEY and CDR2 is SVGAGI. CDR3 length: 15 residues.

This CDR3 is CASSALGGWETQYF. DNA for the CDR3: TGTGCCAGCAGCGCTCTGGGGGGGTGGGAGACCCAGTACTTC. J is TRBJ2-5 and V is TRBV9, with 7 bases aligning to TRBD2. Germline V gene data show CDR1 as SGDLS and CDR2 as YYNGEE. With 3 bases clipped from V and 5 bases from J, the junction kept 7 bases outside the gene matches. The CDR3 runs to 14 residues.

This clone appeared a few times. V and J are TRBV6-6 and TRBJ1-1; 9 bases match TRBD1. From germline, CDR1 is MNHNY and CDR2 SVGAGI (reference sequence). V trimming: 4 bases; J trimming: 7 bases; junction bases outside the gene matches: 10. There are 15 residues in the CDR3. The DNA for the CDR3 is TGTGCCAGCAGTTCCGGGACAGGGAGGGTTAATGAAGCTTTCTTT. It encodes CASSSGTGRVNEAFF.

V and J are TRBV7-2 and TRBJ2-7; 7 bases align to TRBD1. V was pared by 5 bases and J by 0 bases, with 7 bases of the junction left unmatched. Per the germline V gene, CDR1 is SGHTA and CDR2 is FQGNSA. The CDR3 contains 15 residues. Here the CDR3 DNA reads TGTGCCAGCAGCATCAGACAGGGCCTCTCCTACGAGCAGTACTTC. This codes for CASSIRQGLSYEQYF.

This clone showed up just once. The chain employs TRBV5-1 and TRBJ2-7; 10 nucleotides match TRBD1. This CDR3 contains 13 residues. Trimming at V came to 5 bases and at J to 3 bases, leaving 2 bases not matched to a gene. CDR1 and CDR2 from the germline V gene are SGHRS and YFSETQ. The CDR3 nucleotides read TGCGCCAGCAGGACAGGGGGCGGCTACGAGCAGTACTTC. It yields the protein CASRTGGGYEQYF.